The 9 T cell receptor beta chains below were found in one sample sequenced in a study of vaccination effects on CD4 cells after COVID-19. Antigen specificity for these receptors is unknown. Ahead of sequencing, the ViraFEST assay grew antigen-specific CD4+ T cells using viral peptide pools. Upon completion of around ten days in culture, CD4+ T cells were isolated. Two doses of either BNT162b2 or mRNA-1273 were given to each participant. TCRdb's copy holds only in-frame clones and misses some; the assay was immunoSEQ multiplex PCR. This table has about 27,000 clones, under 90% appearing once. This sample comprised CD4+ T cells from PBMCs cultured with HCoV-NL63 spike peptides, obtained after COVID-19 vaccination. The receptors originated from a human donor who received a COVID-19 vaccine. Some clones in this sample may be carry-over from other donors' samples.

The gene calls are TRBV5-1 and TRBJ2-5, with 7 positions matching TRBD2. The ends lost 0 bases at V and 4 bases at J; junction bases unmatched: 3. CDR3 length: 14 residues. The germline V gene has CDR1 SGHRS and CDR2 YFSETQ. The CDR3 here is CASSLAGLVETQYF. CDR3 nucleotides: TGCGCCAGCAGCTTGGCCGGACTAGTAGAGACCCAGTACTTC.

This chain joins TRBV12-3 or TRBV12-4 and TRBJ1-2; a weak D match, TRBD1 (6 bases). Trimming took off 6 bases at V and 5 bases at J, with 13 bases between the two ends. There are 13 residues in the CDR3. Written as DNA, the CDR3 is TGTGCCAGCAGCCCCACAGGGACTTATGGCTACACCTTC. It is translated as CASSPTGTYGYTF.

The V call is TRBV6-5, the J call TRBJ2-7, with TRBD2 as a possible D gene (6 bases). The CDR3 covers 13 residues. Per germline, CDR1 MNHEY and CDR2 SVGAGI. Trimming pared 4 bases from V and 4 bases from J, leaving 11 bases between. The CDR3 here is CASSSGVGYEQYF. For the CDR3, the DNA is TGTGCCAGCAGTTCGGGAGTTGGATACGAGCAGTACTTC.

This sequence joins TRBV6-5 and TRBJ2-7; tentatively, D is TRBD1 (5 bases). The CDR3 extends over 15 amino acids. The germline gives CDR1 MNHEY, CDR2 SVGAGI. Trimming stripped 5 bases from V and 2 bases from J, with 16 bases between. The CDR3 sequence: CASSLVRQGPYEQYV. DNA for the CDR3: TGTGCCAGCAGTCTTGTCCGGCAGGGTCCCTACGAGCAGTACGTC.

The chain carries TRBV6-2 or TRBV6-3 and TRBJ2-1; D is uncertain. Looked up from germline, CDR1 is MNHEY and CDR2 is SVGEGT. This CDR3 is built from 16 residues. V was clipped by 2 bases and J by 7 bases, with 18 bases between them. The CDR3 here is CASSYPAAEFGNEQFF. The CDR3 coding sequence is TGTGCCAGCAGTTACCCCGCGGCGGAGTTTGGGAATGAGCAGTTCTTC.

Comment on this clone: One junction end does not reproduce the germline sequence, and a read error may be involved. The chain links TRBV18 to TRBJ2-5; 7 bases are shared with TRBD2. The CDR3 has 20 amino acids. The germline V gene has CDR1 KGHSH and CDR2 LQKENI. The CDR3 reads CASSRVGIAGAQGGQETQYF. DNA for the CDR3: TGTGCCAGTTCACGTGTCGGGATAGCGGGTGCTCAGGGCGGCCAAGAGACCCAGTACTTC. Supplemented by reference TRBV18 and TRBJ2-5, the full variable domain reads NAGVMQNPRHLVRRRGQEARLRCSPMKGHSHVYWYRQLPEEGLKFMVYLQKENIIDESGMPKERFSAEFPKEGPSILRIQQVVRGDSAAYFCASSRVGIAGAQGGQETQYFGPGTRLLVL.

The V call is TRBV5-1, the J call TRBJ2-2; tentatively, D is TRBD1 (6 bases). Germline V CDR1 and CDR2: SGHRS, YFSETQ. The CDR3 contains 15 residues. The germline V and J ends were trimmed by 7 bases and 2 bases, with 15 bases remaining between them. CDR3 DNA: TGCGCCAGCCTCGACTCGGACAGAAACACCGGGGAGCTGTTTTTT. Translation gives CASLDSDRNTGELFF.

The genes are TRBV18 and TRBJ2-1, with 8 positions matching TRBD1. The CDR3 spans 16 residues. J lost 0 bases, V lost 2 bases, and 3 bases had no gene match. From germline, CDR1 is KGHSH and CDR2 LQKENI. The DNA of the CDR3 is TGTGCCAGCTCACCATCCGGGACAGGCTCCTACAATGAGCAGTTCTTC. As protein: CASSPSGTGSYNEQFF. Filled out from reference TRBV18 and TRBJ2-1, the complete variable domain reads NAGVMQNPRHLVRRRGQEARLRCSPMKGHSHVYWYRQLPEEGLKFMVYLQKENIIDESGMPKERFSAEFPKEGPSILRIQQVVRGDSAAYFCASSPSGTGSYNEQFFGPGTRLTVL.

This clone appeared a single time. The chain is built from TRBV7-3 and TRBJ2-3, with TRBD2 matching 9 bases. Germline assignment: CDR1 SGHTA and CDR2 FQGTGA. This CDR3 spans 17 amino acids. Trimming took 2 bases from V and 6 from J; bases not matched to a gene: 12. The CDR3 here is CASSLYGSGGEVDTQYF. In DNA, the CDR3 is TGTGCCAGCAGCTTATATGGTAGCGGGGGAGAGGTGGATACGCAGTATTTT.